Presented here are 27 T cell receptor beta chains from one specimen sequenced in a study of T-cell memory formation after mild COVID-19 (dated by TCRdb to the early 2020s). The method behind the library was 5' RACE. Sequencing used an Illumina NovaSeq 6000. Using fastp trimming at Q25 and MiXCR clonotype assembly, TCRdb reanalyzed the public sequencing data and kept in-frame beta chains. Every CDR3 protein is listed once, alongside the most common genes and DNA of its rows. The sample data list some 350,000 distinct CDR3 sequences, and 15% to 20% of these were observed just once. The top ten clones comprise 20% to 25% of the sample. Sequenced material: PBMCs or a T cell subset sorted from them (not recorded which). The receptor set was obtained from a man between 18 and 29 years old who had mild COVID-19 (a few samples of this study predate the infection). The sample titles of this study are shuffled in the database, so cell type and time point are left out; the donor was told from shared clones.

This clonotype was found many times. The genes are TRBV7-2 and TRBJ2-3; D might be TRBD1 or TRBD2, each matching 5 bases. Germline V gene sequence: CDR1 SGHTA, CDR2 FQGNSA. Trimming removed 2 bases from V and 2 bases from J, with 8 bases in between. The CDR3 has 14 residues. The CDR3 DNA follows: TGTGCCAGCAGCTTAACGGGGACCACAGATACGCAGTATTTT. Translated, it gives CASSLTGTTDTQYF.

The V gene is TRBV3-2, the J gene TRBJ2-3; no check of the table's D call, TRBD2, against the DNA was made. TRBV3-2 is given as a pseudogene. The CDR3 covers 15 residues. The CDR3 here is CASSRLAGRTDTQYF. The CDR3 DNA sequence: TGTGCCAGCAGCCGGCTAGCGGGACGCACAGATACGCAGTATTTT.

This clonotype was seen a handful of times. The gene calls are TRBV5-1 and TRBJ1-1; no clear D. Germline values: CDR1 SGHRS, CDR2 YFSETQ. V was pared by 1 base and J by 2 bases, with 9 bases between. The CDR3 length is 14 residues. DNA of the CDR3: TGCGCCAGCAGCTTGAAGGACCAAAACACTGAAGCTTTCTTT. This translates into CASSLKDQNTEAFF.

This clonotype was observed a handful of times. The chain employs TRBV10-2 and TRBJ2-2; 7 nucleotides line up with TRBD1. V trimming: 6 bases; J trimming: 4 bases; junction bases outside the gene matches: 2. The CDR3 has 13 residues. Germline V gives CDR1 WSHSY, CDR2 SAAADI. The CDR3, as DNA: TGCGCCAGCAGGGGACAGTCCACCGGGGAGCTGTTTTTT. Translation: CASRGQSTGELFF.

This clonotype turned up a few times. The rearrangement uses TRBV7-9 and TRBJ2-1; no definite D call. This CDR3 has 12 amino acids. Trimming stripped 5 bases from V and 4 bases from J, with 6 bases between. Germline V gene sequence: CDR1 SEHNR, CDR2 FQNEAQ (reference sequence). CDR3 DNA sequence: TGTGCCAGCAGCCCCTGGTACAATGAGCAGTTCTTC. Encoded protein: CASSPWYNEQFF.

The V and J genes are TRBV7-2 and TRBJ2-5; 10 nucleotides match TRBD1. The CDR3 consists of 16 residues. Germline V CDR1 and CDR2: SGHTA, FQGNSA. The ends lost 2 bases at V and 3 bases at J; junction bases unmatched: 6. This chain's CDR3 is CASSLIDRGRKETQYF. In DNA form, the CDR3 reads TGTGCCAGCAGCTTAATCGACAGGGGGCGAAAAGAGACCCAGTACTTC.

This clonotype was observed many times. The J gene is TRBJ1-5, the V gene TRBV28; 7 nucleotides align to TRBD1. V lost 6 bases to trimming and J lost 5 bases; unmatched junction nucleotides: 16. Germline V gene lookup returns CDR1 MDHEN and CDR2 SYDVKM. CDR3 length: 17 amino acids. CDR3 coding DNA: TGTGCCAGCAGCCCCCCGAGGGGGCGCCGTATCGATCAGCCCCAGCATTTT. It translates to CASSPPRGRRIDQPQHF.

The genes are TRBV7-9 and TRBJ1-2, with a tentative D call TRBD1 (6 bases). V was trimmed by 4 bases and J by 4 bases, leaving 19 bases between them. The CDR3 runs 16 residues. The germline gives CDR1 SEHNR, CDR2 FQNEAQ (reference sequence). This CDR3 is CASSYVAGADSYGYTF. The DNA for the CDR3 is TGTGCCAGCAGCTATGTAGCGGGGGCCGATTCCTATGGCTACACCTTC.

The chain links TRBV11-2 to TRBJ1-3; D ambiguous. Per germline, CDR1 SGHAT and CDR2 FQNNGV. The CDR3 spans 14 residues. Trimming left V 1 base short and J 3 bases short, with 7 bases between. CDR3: CASSLALFGNTIYF. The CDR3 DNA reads TGTGCCAGCAGCTTAGCCTTATTTGGAAACACCATATATTTT. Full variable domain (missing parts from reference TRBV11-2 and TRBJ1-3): EAGVAQSPRYKIIEKRQSVAFWCNPISGHATLYWYQQILGQGPKLLIQFQNNGVVDDSQLPKDRFSAERLKGVDSTLKIQPAKLEDSAVYLCASSLALFGNTIYFGEGSWLTVV.

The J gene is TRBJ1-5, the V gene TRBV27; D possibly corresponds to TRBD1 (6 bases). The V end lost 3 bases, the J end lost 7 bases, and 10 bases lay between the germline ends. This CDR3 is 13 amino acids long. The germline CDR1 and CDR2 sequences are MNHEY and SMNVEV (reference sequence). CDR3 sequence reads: CASSFTGYQPQHF. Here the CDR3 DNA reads TGTGCCAGCAGTTTTACAGGGTACCAGCCCCAGCATTTT.

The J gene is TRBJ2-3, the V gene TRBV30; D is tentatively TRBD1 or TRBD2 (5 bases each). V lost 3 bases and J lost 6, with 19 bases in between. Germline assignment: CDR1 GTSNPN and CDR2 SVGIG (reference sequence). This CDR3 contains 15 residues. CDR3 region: CAWRRGAGSPDTQYF. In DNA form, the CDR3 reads TGTGCCTGGAGGAGAGGGGCAGGGTCGCCCGATACGCAGTATTTT. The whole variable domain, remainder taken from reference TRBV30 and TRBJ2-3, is SQTIHQWPATLVQPVGSPLSLECTVEGTSNPNLYWYRQAAGRGLQLLFYSVGIGQISSEVPQNLSASRPQDRQFILSSKKLLLSDSGFYLCAWRRGAGSPDTQYFGPGTRLTVL.

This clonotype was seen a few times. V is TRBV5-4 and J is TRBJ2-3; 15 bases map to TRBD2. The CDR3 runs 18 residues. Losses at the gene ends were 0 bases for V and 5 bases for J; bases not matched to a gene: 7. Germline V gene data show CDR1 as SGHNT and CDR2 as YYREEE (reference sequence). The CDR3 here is CASSLEGLAGGPGDTQYF. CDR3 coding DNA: TGTGCCAGCAGCTTGGAAGGACTAGCGGGGGGGCCTGGAGATACGCAGTATTTT.

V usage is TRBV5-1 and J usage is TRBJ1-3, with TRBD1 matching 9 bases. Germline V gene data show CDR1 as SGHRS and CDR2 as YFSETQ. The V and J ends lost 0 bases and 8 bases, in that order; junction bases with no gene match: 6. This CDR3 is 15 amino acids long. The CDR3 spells CASSLDLGQGYTIYF. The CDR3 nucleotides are TGCGCCAGCAGCTTGGACTTGGGACAGGGTTACACCATATATTTT.

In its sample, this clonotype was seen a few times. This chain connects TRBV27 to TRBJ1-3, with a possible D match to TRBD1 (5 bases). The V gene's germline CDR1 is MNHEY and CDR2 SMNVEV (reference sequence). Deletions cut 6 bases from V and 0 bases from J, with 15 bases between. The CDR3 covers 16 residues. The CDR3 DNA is TGTGCCAGCAGAGGGTTGGGGGTCGGCTCTGGAAACACCATATATTTT. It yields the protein CASRGLGVGSGNTIYF.

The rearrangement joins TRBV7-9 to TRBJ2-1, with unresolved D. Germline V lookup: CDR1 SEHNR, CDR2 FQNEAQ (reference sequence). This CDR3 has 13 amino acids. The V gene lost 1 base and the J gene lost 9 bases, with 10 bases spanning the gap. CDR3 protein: CASSLGLVPEQFF. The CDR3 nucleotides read TGTGCCAGCAGCTTAGGTCTAGTTCCTGAGCAGTTCTTC.

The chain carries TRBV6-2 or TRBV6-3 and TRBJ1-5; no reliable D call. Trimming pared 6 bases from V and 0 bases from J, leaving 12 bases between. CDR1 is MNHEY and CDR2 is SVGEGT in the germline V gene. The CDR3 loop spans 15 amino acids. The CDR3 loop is CASSRRRDSNQPQHF. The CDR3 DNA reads TGTGCCAGCAGCCGCAGGAGAGATAGCAATCAGCCCCAGCATTTT.

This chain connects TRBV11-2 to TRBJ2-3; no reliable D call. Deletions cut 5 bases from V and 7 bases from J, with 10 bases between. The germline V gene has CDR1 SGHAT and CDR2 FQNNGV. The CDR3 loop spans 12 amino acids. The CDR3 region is CASSRLTYTQYF. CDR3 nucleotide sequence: TGTGCCAGCAGCCGCTTAACCTATACGCAGTATTTT. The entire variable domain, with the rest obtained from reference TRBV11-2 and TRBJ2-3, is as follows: EAGVAQSPRYKIIEKRQSVAFWCNPISGHATLYWYQQILGQGPKLLIQFQNNGVVDDSQLPKDRFSAERLKGVDSTLKIQPAKLEDSAVYLCASSRLTYTQYFGPGTRLTVL.

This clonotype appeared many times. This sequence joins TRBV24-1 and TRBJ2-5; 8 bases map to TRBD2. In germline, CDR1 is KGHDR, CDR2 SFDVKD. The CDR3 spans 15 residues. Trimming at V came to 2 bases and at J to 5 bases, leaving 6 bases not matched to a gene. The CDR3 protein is CATSDSAGGGETQYF. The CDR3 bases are TGTGCCACCAGTGATTCCGCGGGCGGGGGGGAGACCCAGTACTTC.

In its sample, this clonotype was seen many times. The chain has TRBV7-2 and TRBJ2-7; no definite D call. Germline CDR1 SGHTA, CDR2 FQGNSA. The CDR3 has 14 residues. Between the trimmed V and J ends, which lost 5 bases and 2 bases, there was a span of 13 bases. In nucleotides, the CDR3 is TGTGCCAGCAGCGCGCGATCCGCAACCTACGAGCAGTACTTC. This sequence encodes CASSARSATYEQYF.

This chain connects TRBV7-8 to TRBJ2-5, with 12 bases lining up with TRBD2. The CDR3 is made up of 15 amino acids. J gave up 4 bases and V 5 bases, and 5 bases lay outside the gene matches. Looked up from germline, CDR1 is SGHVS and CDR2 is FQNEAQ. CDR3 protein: CASSRGLAGVETQYF. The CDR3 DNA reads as TGTGCCAGCAGCCGGGGACTAGCGGGCGTAGAGACCCAGTACTTC.

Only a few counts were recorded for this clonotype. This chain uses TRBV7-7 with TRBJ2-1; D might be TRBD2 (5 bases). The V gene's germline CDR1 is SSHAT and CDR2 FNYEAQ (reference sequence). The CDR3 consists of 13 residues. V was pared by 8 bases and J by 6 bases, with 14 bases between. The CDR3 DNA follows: TGTGCCAGCTTTACCCTAGCCTTCAATGAGCAGTTCTTC. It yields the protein CASFTLAFNEQFF.

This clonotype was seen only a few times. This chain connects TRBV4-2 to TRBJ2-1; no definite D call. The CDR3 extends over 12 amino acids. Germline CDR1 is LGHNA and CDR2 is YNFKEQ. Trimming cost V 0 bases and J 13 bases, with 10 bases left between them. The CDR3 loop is CASSQERATQFF. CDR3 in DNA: TGTGCCAGCAGCCAAGAAAGGGCCACACAGTTCTTC.

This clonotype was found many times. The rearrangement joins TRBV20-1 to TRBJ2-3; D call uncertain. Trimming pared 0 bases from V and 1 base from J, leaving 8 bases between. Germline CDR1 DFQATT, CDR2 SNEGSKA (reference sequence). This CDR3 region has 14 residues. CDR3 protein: CSARDGLGTDTQYF. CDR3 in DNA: TGCAGTGCTAGAGATGGTCTGGGCACAGATACGCAGTATTTT.

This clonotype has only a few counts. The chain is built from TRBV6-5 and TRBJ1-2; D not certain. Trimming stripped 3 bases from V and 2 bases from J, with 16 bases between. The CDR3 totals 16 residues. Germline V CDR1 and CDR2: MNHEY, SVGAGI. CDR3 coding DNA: TGTGCCAGCAGTTATGACTCCTCCCCGGGCAACTATGGCTACACCTTC. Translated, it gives CASSYDSSPGNYGYTF.

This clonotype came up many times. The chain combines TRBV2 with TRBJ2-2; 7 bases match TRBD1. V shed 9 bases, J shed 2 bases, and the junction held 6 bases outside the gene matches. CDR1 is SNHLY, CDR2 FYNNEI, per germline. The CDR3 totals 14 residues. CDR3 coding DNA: TGTGCCAGTGTCCGGGACAGAAACACCGGGGAGCTGTTTTTT. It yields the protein CASVRDRNTGELFF.

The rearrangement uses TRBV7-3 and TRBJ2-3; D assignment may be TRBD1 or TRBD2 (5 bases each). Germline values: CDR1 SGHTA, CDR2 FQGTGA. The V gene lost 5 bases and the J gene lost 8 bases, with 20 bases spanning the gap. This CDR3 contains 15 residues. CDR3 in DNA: TGTGCCAGCAGCGGGGCCGGGACGTCCGTTGGTACGCAGTATTTT. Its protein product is CASSGAGTSVGTQYF.

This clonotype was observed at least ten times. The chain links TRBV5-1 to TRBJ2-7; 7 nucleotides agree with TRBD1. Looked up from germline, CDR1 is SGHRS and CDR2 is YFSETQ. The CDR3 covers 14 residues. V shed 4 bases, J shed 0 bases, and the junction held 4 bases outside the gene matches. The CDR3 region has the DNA TGCGCCAGCAGCGCCGACAGGGTCTCCTACGAGCAGTACTTC. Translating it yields CASSADRVSYEQYF.